These 31 T cell receptor beta chains were sequenced from one sample in a study of glioma-infiltrating T cells. The iRepertoire nested amplicon-rescue multiplex PCR amplified TCR alpha and beta CDR3s from RNA. Each CDR3 protein gets one entry after TCRdb re-called the multiplex PCR reads with MiXCR. The table shows 100,000 to 150,000 distinct CDR3 sequences, with approximately 26% occurring only once. Specimen: glioma tissue, nonneoplastic brain tissue, or PBMCs (not recorded which). Receptor source: a human donor with low-grade glioma or glioblastoma, undergoing nonglioma brain surgery, or in good health (not recorded which).

The rearrangement joins TRBV7-9 to TRBJ2-1, with 9 bases fitting TRBD2. The junction had 7 bases not matched to a gene; V was cut back by 2 bases and J by 8 bases. This CDR3 is built from 15 residues. Germline CDR1 SEHNR, CDR2 FQNEAQ (reference sequence). The CDR3 loop reads CASSLLASGAHEQFF. DNA of the CDR3: TGTGCCAGCAGCTTATTGGCTAGCGGGGCCCATGAGCAGTTCTTC.

The V gene is TRBV19, the J gene TRBJ2-1; D is uncertain. Germline V gene data show CDR1 as LNHDA and CDR2 as SQIVND (reference sequence). V was clipped by 1 base and J by 5 bases, with 6 bases between them. The CDR3 contains 13 residues. This CDR3 reads CASSIGANNEQFF. In nucleotides, the CDR3 is TGTGCCAGTAGTATAGGGGCCAACAATGAGCAGTTCTTC.

The rearrangement uses TRBV5-1 and TRBJ2-5; D not resolved. V gave up 3 bases and J gave up 3 bases, with 12 bases separating them. Germline CDR1 reads SGHRS; CDR2 reads YFSETQ. CDR3 length equals 14 residues. CDR3: CASSYLTAEETQYF. The CDR3 DNA reads TGCGCCAGCAGCTACCTGACGGCGGAAGAGACCCAGTACTTC.

This clonotype showed up many times. The chain uses TRBV20-1 and TRBJ1-1, with TRBD1 as a possible D gene (5 bases). V lost 2 bases and J lost 1, with 8 bases in between. Per germline, CDR1 DFQATT and CDR2 SNEGSKA (reference sequence). The CDR3 contains 13 residues. This CDR3 reads CSARQGGNTEAFF. CDR3 nucleotides: TGCAGTGCTAGACAGGGAGGGAACACTGAAGCTTTCTTT.

This rearrangement joins TRBV12-3 or TRBV12-4 to TRBJ1-5; 7 bases fit TRBD1. The J segment lost 2 bases and the V segment lost 6 bases, leaving 4 bases of the junction unmatched. There are 14 residues in the CDR3. The CDR3 loop is CASRTGLGNQPQHF. The CDR3 DNA follows: TGTGCCAGCAGGACAGGGTTGGGCAATCAGCCCCAGCATTTT.

The V and J genes are TRBV25-1 and TRBJ2-5, with D perhaps TRBD2 (6 bases). CDR3 length: 15 amino acids. V dropped 5 bases and J dropped 3 bases, with 16 bases sitting between them. The germline CDR1 and CDR2 sequences are MGHDK and SYGVNS. CDR3 sequence (DNA): TGTGCCAGCAGTATATCTGGCGGGGTTGAAGAGACCCAGTACTTC. Translation: CASSISGGVEETQYF.

Many counts were recorded for this clonotype. The chain joins TRBV24-1 to TRBJ2-1, with 7 bases identical to TRBD2. Germline CDR1 is KGHDR and CDR2 is SFDVKD. Unmatched junction bases numbered 7, after V lost 4 bases and J lost 8 bases. The CDR3 has 14 amino acids. Here the CDR3 DNA reads TGTGCCACCAGTGAACAGCGGGGAGGGGATGAGCAGTTCTTC. It yields the protein CATSEQRGGDEQFF.

The chain has TRBV20-1 and TRBJ2-3; 9 bases are a match to TRBD2. CDR3 length: 15 amino acids. J gave up 4 bases and V 6 bases, and 11 bases lay outside the gene matches. Looked up from germline, CDR1 is DFQATT and CDR2 is SNEGSKA (reference sequence). The CDR3 DNA is TGCAGTGCACCGGGCGCTAGCGGGGTCCCAGATACGCAGTATTTT. It translates to CSAPGASGVPDTQYF.

The chain employs TRBV5-1 and TRBJ2-7; D perhaps matches TRBD2 (5 bases). CDR3 length: 13 residues. Looked up from germline, CDR1 is SGHRS and CDR2 is YFSETQ. The CDR3 loop is CASSFALAYEQYV. In DNA, the CDR3 is TGCGCCAGCAGCTTTGCGCTAGCCTATGAGCAGTACGTC.

The sample holds many counts of this clonotype. The chain recombines TRBV20-1 with TRBJ1-2; 8 positions agree with TRBD1. The germline V gene has CDR1 DFQATT and CDR2 SNEGSKA (reference sequence). Losses at the gene ends were 3 bases for V and 2 bases for J; bases not matched to a gene: 5. This CDR3 contains 14 residues. The CDR3 spells CSASATGANYGYTF. The DNA for the CDR3 is TGCAGTGCTAGCGCGACAGGGGCGAACTATGGCTACACCTTC.

Only a few counts were recorded for this clonotype. V usage is TRBV18 and J usage is TRBJ1-1; 9 bases line up with TRBD1. The junction had 8 bases not matched to a gene; V was cut back by 5 bases and J by 4 bases. Germline V gives CDR1 KGHSH, CDR2 LQKENI. This CDR3 contains 15 residues. CDR3 loop: CASSGGTGRITEAFF. As DNA, the CDR3 is TGTGCCAGCTCAGGCGGGACAGGGAGGATCACTGAAGCTTTCTTT. Full variable domain (missing parts from reference TRBV18 and TRBJ1-1): NAGVMQNPRHLVRRRGQEARLRCSPMKGHSHVYWYRQLPEEGLKFMVYLQKENIIDESGMPKERFSAEFPKEGPSILRIQQVVRGDSAAYFCASSGGTGRITEAFFGQGTRLTVV.

The chain recombines TRBV4-1 with TRBJ2-3; 7 nucleotides line up with TRBD2. The germline V gene has CDR1 MGHRA and CDR2 YSYEKL. With 1 base clipped from V and 1 base from J, the junction kept 5 bases outside the gene matches. The CDR3 runs to 16 residues. The CDR3 protein is CASSQAGLAGTDTQYF. The CDR3 DNA follows: TGCGCCAGCAGCCAAGCCGGGCTAGCGGGCACAGATACGCAGTATTTT.

This clonotype has more than one count but fewer than ten. The chain carries TRBV29-1 and TRBJ1-5; D not resolved. Germline CDR1 and CDR2: SQVTM and ANQGSEA. The CDR3 sequence is 14 residues long. Trimming pared 6 bases from V and 0 bases from J, leaving 12 bases between. CDR3 amino acids: CSVGTEHSNQPQHF. The CDR3 DNA is TGCAGCGTCGGAACAGAACATAGCAATCAGCCCCAGCATTTT.

This clonotype was detected only once. The genes are TRBV6-1 and TRBJ2-7; D not certain. Per the germline V gene, CDR1 is MNHNS and CDR2 is SASEGT. CDR3 length equals 14 residues. The CDR3 sequence: CASSEERYSYEQYV. DNA for the CDR3: TGCGCCAGCAGTGAGGAGAGATACTCCTACGAGCAGTACGTC.

The chain uses TRBV7-9 and TRBJ2-2; D is possibly TRBD1 (6 bases). This CDR3 has 15 amino acids. Germline lookup yields CDR1 SEHNR and CDR2 FQNEAQ (reference sequence). V lost 5 bases and J lost 5, with 15 bases in between. CDR3 sequence reads: CASSRTGSLTGELFF. CDR3 bases: TGTGCCAGCAGCAGAACAGGGAGTCTAACCGGGGAGCTGTTTTTT.

This clonotype has only a few counts. V is TRBV7-3 and J is TRBJ2-5; no clear D. The CDR3 runs to 14 residues. V was cut by 5 bases and J by 1 base, with 11 bases left in between. CDR1 is SGHTA and CDR2 is FQGTGA in the germline V gene. In DNA, the CDR3 is TGTGCCAGCAGCCTCAATTCCCTCCAAGAGACCCAGTACTTC. Translation: CASSLNSLQETQYF.

The V gene is TRBV18, the J gene TRBJ1-2; D is ambiguous. Germline values: CDR1 KGHSH, CDR2 LQKENI. Trimming left V 2 bases short and J 3 bases short, with 10 bases between. This CDR3 contains 14 residues. CDR3 residues: CASSPGNTDYGYTF. DNA of the CDR3: TGTGCCAGCTCACCAGGTAACACCGACTATGGCTACACCTTC.

There are a few counts of this clonotype. The chain uses TRBV20-1 and TRBJ1-2; D is perhaps TRBD1 (6 bases). The germline V gene encodes CDR1 DFQATT and CDR2 SNEGSKA (reference sequence). Trimming took off 5 bases at V and 4 bases at J, with 20 bases between the two ends. The CDR3 consists of 15 residues. CDR3 in DNA: TGCAGTGCTGATTTGGGGGGCACGAGCGGCTATGGCTACACCTTC. Translated: CSADLGGTSGYGYTF.

This clonotype came up a few times. This sequence joins TRBV2 and TRBJ2-3; 12 nucleotides line up with TRBD2. Germline V gene lookup returns CDR1 SNHLY and CDR2 FYNNEI. V gave up 7 bases and J gave up 2 bases; unmatched junction bases: 13. This CDR3 spans 18 amino acids. DNA of the CDR3: TGTGCCAGCACCAAAGCCACTAGCGGGGGGTACTACACAGATACGCAGTATTTT. Translating it yields CASTKATSGGYYTDTQYF.

Ten or more counts support this clonotype. The V and J genes are TRBV28 and TRBJ2-7; 8 nucleotides match TRBD1. The V and J ends lost 7 bases and 9 bases, in that order; junction bases with no gene match: 17. This CDR3 comprises 15 residues. Germline values: CDR1 MDHEN, CDR2 SYDVKM. CDR3 bases: TGTGCCAGCACCTCGGGACAGGACCCTCCCCTAGGGCAGTACGTC. Protein product: CASTSGQDPPLGQYV.

This clonotype appeared a few times. The chain joins TRBV6-2 or TRBV6-3 to TRBJ2-4; TRBD2 might be the D (7 bases). V was cut by 2 bases and J by 0 bases, with 11 bases left in between. The CDR3 contains 16 residues. CDR1 is MNHEY and CDR2 is SVGEGT in the germline V gene. CDR3 residues: CASSYRGARAKNIQYF. The DNA of the CDR3 is TGTGCCAGCAGTTACCGGGGGGCTAGAGCCAAAAACATTCAGTACTTC.

This clonotype was recorded at least ten times. The J gene is TRBJ2-3, the V gene TRBV9; 8 bases fit TRBD2. Trimming took 3 bases from V and 3 from J; bases not matched to a gene: 6. The CDR3 length is 15 residues. CDR1 is SGDLS, CDR2 YYNGEE, per germline. DNA for the CDR3: TGTGCCAGCAGCGGGACTAGCTGGGCGACAGATACGCAGTATTTT. Its protein is CASSGTSWATDTQYF. The full variable domain, completed using reference TRBV9 and TRBJ2-3, is DSGVTQTPKHLITATGQRVTLRCSPRSGDLSVYWYQQSLDQGLQFLIQYYNGEERAKGNILERFSAQQFPDLHSELNLSSLELGDSALYFCASSGTSWATDTQYFGPGTRLTVL.

This chain connects TRBV7-8 to TRBJ2-3; D unclear. V shed 1 base and J shed 2 bases, with 10 bases lying between them. The germline V gene has CDR1 SGHVS and CDR2 FQNEAQ. The CDR3 runs 15 residues. As DNA, the CDR3 is TGTGCCAGCAGCTTAGGGCGCACGTACACAGATACGCAGTATTTT. Protein: CASSLGRTYTDTQYF.

There are a few counts of this clonotype. This chain links TRBV18 with TRBJ1-1; D call uncertain. V gave up 2 bases and J gave up 0 bases, with 10 bases separating them. The CDR3 has 15 residues. Germline V CDR1 and CDR2: KGHSH, LQKENI. DNA for the CDR3: TGTGCCAGCTCACCAGGACCGGGAATGAACACTGAAGCTTTCTTT. The encoded protein is CASSPGPGMNTEAFF.

The chain recombines TRBV4-1 with TRBJ2-2; no clear D gene. The V gene lost 4 bases and the J gene lost 1 base, with 7 bases spanning the gap. The CDR3 loop spans 14 amino acids. The germline gives CDR1 MGHRA, CDR2 YSYEKL. The CDR3 nucleotides read TGCGCCAGCAGCCTAGTAGAGAACACCGGGGAGCTGTTTTTT. Translated, it gives CASSLVENTGELFF.

This chain uses TRBV3-1 with TRBJ2-1, with D hard to call. The germline gives CDR1 LGHDT, CDR2 YNNKEL (reference sequence). Trimming pared 6 bases from V and 5 bases from J, leaving 11 bases between. CDR3 size: 13 residues. For the CDR3, the DNA is TGTGCCAGCAGTAATACCGCCGACAATGAGCAGTTCTTC. Amino acid sequence: CASSNTADNEQFF.

V gene TRBV14 combines with J gene TRBJ2-1; TRBD2 matches 8 bases. CDR3 size: 17 residues. The germline V gene has CDR1 SGHDN and CDR2 FVKESK. Trimming removed 2 bases from V and 0 bases from J; junction bases left unmatched: 6. CDR3 amino acids: CASSQFHGTSSYNEQFF. DNA for the CDR3: TGTGCCAGCAGCCAATTCCACGGGACTAGCTCCTACAATGAGCAGTTCTTC.

A few counts support this clonotype. The gene calls are TRBV7-9 and TRBJ2-3, with 11 bases matching TRBD2. The J segment lost 3 bases and the V segment lost 3 bases, leaving 5 bases of the junction unmatched. The CDR3 sequence is 16 residues long. Per the germline V gene, CDR1 is SEHNR and CDR2 is FQNEAQ (reference sequence). The CDR3 loop is CASSFRVAGGTDTQYF. CDR3 coding DNA: TGTGCCAGCAGCTTCAGAGTAGCGGGGGGGACAGATACGCAGTATTTT.

On this clonotype itself: This clone may be a read error of a much larger clone one base away. As the CDR3 is not closed by the conserved phenylalanine or tryptophan, this likely results from a read error. The chain has TRBV20-1 and TRBJ1-3; D gene uncertain. V lost 7 bases to trimming and J lost 2 bases, with 15 bases between them. Germline V gene lookup returns CDR1 DFQATT and CDR2 SNEGSKA (reference sequence). The CDR3 contains 14 residues. The CDR3 DNA sequence: TGCAGTGTGACGTCCCCGGGAGCTGGAAACACCATATATCTT. Its protein product is CSVTSPGAGNTIYL.

This clonotype was seen many times. The chain combines TRBV27 with TRBJ2-5, with 9 bases aligning to TRBD1. The CDR3 is 14 amino acids. V dropped 6 bases and J dropped 4; count of bases not matched to a gene: 6. Per germline, CDR1 MNHEY and CDR2 SMNVEV (reference sequence). This CDR3 reads CASRLQGARETQYF. The CDR3 DNA sequence: TGTGCCAGCAGGCTACAGGGGGCACGAGAGACCCAGTACTTC.

Ten or more counts support this clonotype. The V gene is TRBV27, the J gene TRBJ2-1, with a possible D match to TRBD1 (6 bases). Germline lookup yields CDR1 MNHEY and CDR2 SMNVEV (reference sequence). This CDR3 comprises 13 residues. V shed 6 bases and J shed 7 bases, with 13 bases lying between them. The CDR3 bases are TGTGCCAGCAGGCTACAGGGTAAGAATGAGCAGTTCTTC. Translation: CASRLQGKNEQFF.